The TCR beta chain described here comes from a study of cytomegalovirus exposure and HLA in healthy donors. General study points: No immune exposure information besides CMV serostatus was available.

CDR1 SGDLS and CDR2 YYNGEE come from the germline V gene. There are 16 residues in the CDR3. The ends lost 0 bases at V and 5 bases at J; junction bases unmatched: 10. The PCR was carried out with 60 Vbeta primers and 13 Jbeta primers. Per the original methods: Roughly 10 million shared chains were among about 80 million unique TCR beta chains counted in a later analysis. This table comes from immunoSEQ multiplex PCR, and its TCRdb copy is limited to in-frame clones, with some not included. V, J and clone size were drawn from that table, and D and trimming were deduced from the DNA. The sample consists of roughly 180,000 clones, approximately 77% of them appearing once. About this clone itself: Its antigen is not identified.

Sequencing was performed on PBMCs. This chain links TRBV9 with TRBJ1-2; 7 bases map to TRBD1. The clonotype comes from a female donor in good health and CMV-seronegative. As DNA, the CDR3 is TGTGCCAGCAGCGTAGGGATGTTGGACAGGCCATATGGCTACACCTTC. Its translation: CASSVGMLDRPYGYTF. Full variable domain (remainder filled in from reference TRBV9 and TRBJ1-2): DSGVTQTPKHLITATGQRVTLRCSPRSGDLSVYWYQQSLDQGLQFLIQYYNGEERAKGNILERFSAQQFPDLHSELNLSSLELGDSALYFCASSVGMLDRPYGYTFGSGTRLTVV.